The rows below give T cell receptor beta chains drawn from one sample of a study of Graves' ophthalmopathy and Graves' hyperthyroidism. TCRdb passed the multiplex PCR reads through MiXCR, listing each CDR3 protein once. Of 350,000 or so distinct CDR3 sequences detected, roughly a sixth appear once; the ten largest clones hold 10% to 15%. The sample consisted of peripheral blood. Receptors originate from an adult man with Graves' ophthalmopathy. The CDR3 runs from the conserved cysteine through the conserved F or W. A D gene is named only where the DNA matches it firmly. Part of the rows lack a size; the others show once, few, many or a class for expanded clones.

d_call j_call clone_size v_call cdr3_nt cdr3_aa
TRBD1 TRBJ1-5 many TRBV20-1 TGCAGTGCTGGGACAGGGAGCGGGCGGCAGGGTCAGCCCCAGCATTTT CSAGTGSGRQGQPQHF
- TRBJ1-1 many TRBV20-1 TGCAGTGCTAGAGGTGCCGAGGGGTTGGACACTGAAGCTTTCTTT CSARGAEGLDTEAFF
- TRBJ1-1 many TRBV5-1 TGCGCCAGCAGCTTGGGGCGTGAAGCTTTCTTT CASSLGREAFF
TRBD2 TRBJ2-2 - TRBV6-1 TGTGCCAGCAGAGCGGGACCGGCGAACACCGGGGAGCTGTTTTTT CASRAGPANTGELFF
- TRBJ2-7 many TRBV11-2 TGTGCCAGCAGCACCAGCGGCTACGAGCAGTACTTC CASSTSGYEQYF
TRBD1 TRBJ1-1 many TRBV28 TGTGCCAGCAGTTTGGGGACAGGGGATGGTAATGAAGCTTTCTTT CASSLGTGDGNEAFF
- TRBJ1-1 many TRBV6-5 TGTGCCAGCAAGAGGGGTACGGTGACTGAAGCTTTCTTT CASKRGTVTEAFF
TRBD2 TRBJ2-5 many TRBV7-9 TGTGCCAGCAGCGACGCGTCGGGGGGACAGACCCAGTACTTC CASSDASGGQTQYF
- TRBJ2-5 many TRBV5-1 TGCGCCAGCAGCCCCCGACAGCAACAAGAGACCCAGTACTTC CASSPRQQQETQYF
TRBD1 TRBJ1-1 many TRBV7-2 TGTGCCAGCAGCTCACAGGGGGCCGGGAACACTGAAGCTTTCTTT CASSSQGAGNTEAFF
- TRBJ2-7 many TRBV6-2/TRBV6-3 TGTGCCAGCAGTAACCGGGCCGCTACCTACGAGCAGTACTTC CASSNRAATYEQYF
- TRBJ1-1 many TRBV2 TGTGCCAGCAGTACCGACAGCGCTGAAGCTTTCTTT CASSTDSAEAFF
- TRBJ2-7 many TRBV28 TGTGCCAGCAACTCTGGAGTGGCTAGTCGGTACGAGCAGTACTTC CASNSGVASRYEQYF
- TRBJ2-7 many TRBV9 TGTGCCAGCAGCGTAGGTCTGGACGGGCAAAGGGGGGCTTACGAGCAGTACTTC CASSVGLDGQRGAYEQYF
- TRBJ2-4 many TRBV20-1 TGCAGTGCACAGCTACGGGACATTCAGTACTTC CSAQLRDIQYF
TRBD1 TRBJ1-5 many TRBV27 TGTGCCAGCAGTTCACGGACAGGCCCCAATCAGCCCCAGCATTTT CASSSRTGPNQPQHF
- TRBJ1-1 - TRBV20-1 TGCAGTGCTAGCGGGGGGGCCAATATGAACACTGAAGCTTTCTTT CSASGGANMNTEAFF
TRBD1 TRBJ2-7 many TRBV6-2/TRBV6-3 TGTGCCAGCAGCCCCGTCGTGCAGGGGGTGAACTACGAGCAGTACTTC CASSPVVQGVNYEQYF
- TRBJ1-1 - TRBV6-5 TGTGCCAGCAGTTACCGGGGGGCGAAAGGAGCTTTCTTT CASSYRGAKGAFF
- TRBJ1-6 many TRBV20-1 TGCAGTGCTAGAGATACGGGATCAAGATCACCCCTCCACTTT CSARDTGSRSPLHF
TRBD1 TRBJ1-2 - TRBV6-1 TGTGCCAGCACCCCGGGACAGGAGGGAGGCTACACCTTC CASTPGQEGGYTF
- TRBJ1-3 many TRBV2 TGTGCCAGCAGTGTCAGACGCTCTGGAAACACCATATATTTT CASSVRRSGNTIYF
- TRBJ2-7 - TRBV3-1 TGTGCCAGCAGCTTTGGAGGGCCAAGCGAGCAGTACTTC CASSFGGPSEQYF
TRBD1 TRBJ1-2 many TRBV6-1 TGTGCCAGCAGTAAGGGACAGGGCTACACCTTC CASSKGQGYTF
- TRBJ2-7 many TRBV20-1 TGCAGTGCTAGAGATCCCTACGAGCAGTACTTC CSARDPYEQYF
- TRBJ2-7 many TRBV7-2 TGTGCCAGCAGCTTGGAGACAAGTACCTACGAGCAGTACTTC CASSLETSTYEQYF
- TRBJ2-5 many TRBV7-8 TGTGCCAGCAGCTCCGCCGTTTTGGGGGGAAGGGCCCAGTACTTC CASSSAVLGGRAQYF
TRBD1 TRBJ1-5 many TRBV6-2/TRBV6-3 TGTGCCAGCAGGGGACAGGGACCCAATCAGCCCCAGCATTTT CASRGQGPNQPQHF
TRBD1 TRBJ2-7 many TRBV5-1 TGCGCCAGCAGCCATGGACAGGGTAGGACGAACGAGCAGTACTTC CASSHGQGRTNEQYF
TRBD1 TRBJ1-2 once TRBV6-1 TGTGCCAGCAGCCTCGATGGGACAGCTCATAACTATGGCTACACCTTC CASSLDGTAHNYGYTF
TRBD1 TRBJ1-1 - TRBV19 TGTGCCAGTAGTACACCCGCAGGGGGCGAAGCTTTCTTT CASSTPAGGEAFF
- TRBJ2-7 few TRBV6-2/TRBV6-3 TGTGCCAGCAGTTACAGCGCGGGTGAGCAGTACTTC CASSYSAGEQYF
- TRBJ1-5 many TRBV28 TGTGCCAGCAGTTTACAGGGGACCCGTTGGAATCAGCCCCAGCATTTT CASSLQGTRWNQPQHF
- TRBJ2-5 - TRBV11-2 TGTGCCAGCAGATTGGAAGGCAGAAAAGAGACACAGTACTTC CASRLEGRKETQYF
- TRBJ1-3 many TRBV30 TGTGCCTGGAGTCGCAGCTCTGGAAACGCCATATATTTT CAWSRSSGNAIYF
- TRBJ1-3 many TRBV12-3/TRBV12-4 TGTGCCAGCAGTTTATTTTGGGGTCCTCCTGGAAACACCATATATTTT CASSLFWGPPGNTIYF
- TRBJ2-7 many TRBV2 TGTGCCAGCAGTGGGGGGGGCTTCGAGCAGTACTTC CASSGGGFEQYF
- TRBJ1-2 - TRBV30 TGTGCCTGGAGCAAGGGGCTCGCTCTCTCTCACTATGGCTACACCTTC CAWSKGLALSHYGYTF
TRBD1 TRBJ1-5 many TRBV12-5 TGTGCTAGTGGACTCCGGGACAGGGGCGTTTATAGCAATCAGCCCCAGCATTTT CASGLRDRGVYSNQPQHF
TRBD2 TRBJ2-2 many TRBV5-1 TGCGCCAGCAGCTTCCGGACTAGCGGGAGGGCCACCGGGGAGCTGTTTTTT CASSFRTSGRATGELFF
- TRBJ2-7 many TRBV6-2/TRBV6-3 TGTGCCAGCAGCACCCGGTTTTCCCAGTACTTC CASSTRFSQYF
- TRBJ1-1 - TRBV29-1 TGCAGCGTCGCCAGGATTGAAGCTTTCTTT CSVARIEAFF
- TRBJ2-7 many TRBV14 TGTGCCAGCAGCCAAAGCTTAGGCGCTCGAAAAGAGCAGTACTTC CASSQSLGARKEQYF
TRBD1 TRBJ2-7 many TRBV6-5 TGTGCCAGCTCGGAAGCCGGGACAGGGGGATACGAGCAGTACTTC CASSEAGTGGYEQYF
- TRBJ2-6 many TRBV20-1 TGCAGTGCTAGAGACAGGGGTGGGGCCAACGTCCTGACTTTC CSARDRGGANVLTF
- TRBJ2-5 - TRBV28 TGTGCCAGCAGCGATACCTCAGGGACCCAAGAGACCCAGTACTTC CASSDTSGTQETQYF
- TRBJ1-1 - TRBV12-3/TRBV12-4 TGTGCCAGCAGCTTCCGGCGGAACACTGAAGCTTCCTTT CASSFRRNTEASF
- TRBJ2-5 - TRBV27 TGTGCCAGCAGGCCACAGGTGCTCGGGGAGACCCAGTACTTC CASRPQVLGETQYF
- TRBJ1-6 - TRBV20-1 TGCAGTGCTTCGGACGTGGTTGGATTTCGAGGCGATAATTCACCCCTCCACTTT CSASDVVGFRGDNSPLHF
- TRBJ2-4 many TRBV20-1 TGCAGTGCTAGAGACGAGAAGGGGACCAAAAACATTCAGTACTTC CSARDEKGTKNIQYF
TRBD2 TRBJ2-5 many TRBV18 TGTGCCAGCTCCCGGGGGGAAGAGACCCAGTACTTC CASSRGEETQYF
- TRBJ2-7 - TRBV2 TGTGCCAGCAGTGAAAGGTTGCTGAGGCGGAGCTCCTACGAGCAGTACTTC CASSERLLRRSSYEQYF
TRBD2 TRBJ2-7 few TRBV6-2/TRBV6-3 TGTGCCAGCAGACTTTTTGGCGGGAGCGGTACCTACGGAGCAGAGCAGTACTTC CASRLFGGSGTYGAEQYF
TRBD1 TRBJ1-1 many TRBV19 TGTGCCAGTAGTACGTCACAGGGGCGCACTGAAGCTTTCTTT CASSTSQGRTEAFF
TRBD1 TRBJ2-5 many TRBV12-3/TRBV12-4 TGTGCCAGCAGCCGACAGGGGGAGACCCAGTACTTC CASSRQGETQYF
- TRBJ2-5 many TRBV6-5 TGTGCCAGCAGTTACTCGAGGGGGGGGCCAGAGACCCAGTACTTC CASSYSRGGPETQYF
- TRBJ2-5 - TRBV13 TGTGCCAGAAGCTTTCAGGAACAAGAGACGCAGTACTTC CARSFQEQETQYF